This passage covers 7 T cell receptor beta chains from one sample sequenced in a study of T cell changes during pregnancy in multiple sclerosis. Measured with immunoSEQ multiplex PCR; TCRdb has only the in-frame clones, and not every one. The profile shows 35,000 to 40,000 clones, about nine tenths of them singletons. Sequencing was performed on CD4+ T cells from peripheral blood mononuclear cells, taken before pregnancy. The source is a female donor with multiple sclerosis, enrolled in a pregnancy study.

The chain recombines TRBV6-6 with TRBJ1-4; D call uncertain. CDR1 is MNHNY and CDR2 is SVGAGI in the germline V gene (reference sequence). This CDR3 spans 13 amino acids. Trimming took off 6 bases at V and 8 bases at J, with 13 bases between the two ends. The CDR3 DNA is TGTGCCAGCAGCCTCGGAGGCGTGGAAAAACTGTTTTTT. Amino acids: CASSLGGVEKLFF.

J is TRBJ2-7 and V is TRBV20-1; a weak D match, TRBD2 (5 bases). The CDR3 is 11 residues long. V gave up 7 bases and J gave up 0 bases, with 7 bases separating them. Germline V gene sequence: CDR1 DFQATT, CDR2 SNEGSKA (reference sequence). CDR3 sequence (DNA): TGCAGTGTGGGGAGCTCCTACGAGCAGTACTTC. Encoded protein: CSVGSSYEQYF.

The gene calls are TRBV5-4 and TRBJ2-3; 12 bases fit TRBD2. V lost 4 bases, J lost 4 bases, and 7 bases stayed unmatched. The CDR3 is 16 residues long. In germline, CDR1 is SGHNT, CDR2 YYREEE (reference sequence). The DNA of the CDR3 is TGTGCCAGCAGCGGGGGAACTAGCGGGAGGCCAGATACGCAGTATTTT. It codes for CASSGGTSGRPDTQYF.

The chain has TRBV23-1 and TRBJ2-1, with 7 bases aligning to TRBD1. TRBV23-1 is an open reading frame, and its role is uncertain. The V segment lost 7 bases and the J segment 2 bases; nucleotides outside the gene matches: 2. The CDR3 consists of 13 residues. The CDR3 spells CASKQGTYNEQFF. The CDR3 nucleotides are TGCGCCAGCAAACAGGGGACCTACAATGAGCAGTTCTTC.

This clone is deemed medium-sized. The gene calls are TRBV5-1 and TRBJ1-2, with no clear D. The CDR3 length is 13 residues. The germline V gene encodes CDR1 SGHRS and CDR2 YFSETQ. Trimming cost V 2 bases and J 8 bases, with 13 bases left between them. CDR3 nucleotide sequence: TGCGCCAGCAGCTTTACGGGAGAGGAGGGCTACACCTTC. Protein: CASSFTGEEGYTF.

The V and J genes are TRBV9 and TRBJ2-5, with 9 bases fitting TRBD2. Losses at the gene ends were 0 bases for V and 5 bases for J; bases not matched to a gene: 5. CDR3 length equals 15 residues. Germline lookup yields CDR1 SGDLS and CDR2 YYNGEE. CDR3 loop: CASSVVAGGQETQYF. CDR3 nucleotides: TGTGCCAGCAGCGTAGTGGCGGGAGGGCAGGAGACCCAGTACTTC.

The V gene is TRBV10-3, the J gene TRBJ1-2, with TRBD1 matching over 7 bases. V lost 10 bases and J lost 3; bases outside the gene matches: 11. Germline V CDR1 and CDR2: ENHRY, SYGVKD. The CDR3 covers 14 residues. The CDR3 DNA follows: TGTGCCACCGCCACTTACGGACAGGACTATGGCTACACCTTC. It specifies CATATYGQDYGYTF.